This T cell receptor (beta chain) comes out of a study of identical twins. This clonotype showed up many times. Its target is unknown. Regarding the study as a whole: Out-of-frame TCR alpha sharing observed in monozygotic twins exceeded model estimates. Findings depended on cross-sectional statistics rather than tracking the same donors. Insertion counts were lower in abundant cord blood beta clonotypes, a trend that memory repertoires did not show.

After template switching added a universal primer site, the resulting cDNA carried unique molecular identifiers. From the 5' RACE reads, TCRdb called clonotypes with MiXCR, one entry per CDR3 protein. The repertoire holds about 460,000 distinct CDR3 sequences, with 12% to 15% as singletons. The sample was also linked to a second study, of yellow fever vaccine responses in identical twins.

The sample was CD4+ T cells sorted from blood. This TCR came from a young woman in good health.

CDR3 sequence (DNA): TGTGCCAGCAGCGTATCAGGGGGGGGAACAGATACGCAGTATTTT. Its translation: CASSVSGGGTDTQYF. The chain has TRBV9 and TRBJ2-3; D could derive from TRBD1 or TRBD2 (7 bases each). The CDR3 has 15 residues. The V and J ends lost 1 base and 3 bases respectively, with 12 bases between them. CDR1 and CDR2 from the germline V gene are SGDLS and YYNGEE.